These 12 T cell receptor beta chains came from one sample sequenced in a study of memory CD4+ T cells and cytomegalovirus serostatus. Single viable CD3+CD4+CD8-CD45RO+ cells were sorted as the memory CD4+ T cells. Using immunoSEQ multiplex PCR, the repertoire was profiled, and TCRdb retains in-frame clones only, with some absent. The sample gives some 39,000 clones, roughly 83% of which show up once; around 0.72% is in the top ten. The sample was memory CD4+ T cells from blood. Source of these receptors: an adult in good health and CMV-seronegative.

The V and J genes are TRBV16 and TRBJ1-5; D gene uncertain. Germline-derived CDR1 and CDR2 are KGHSY and FQNENV. CDR3 length equals 13 residues. Trimming took 0 bases from V and 6 from J, leaving 6 bases between them. The CDR3 DNA is TGTGCCAGCAGCCAATCTCCCGGTCAGCCCCAGCATTTT. This encodes CASSQSPGQPQHF.

This clone was observed a few times. The chain joins TRBV6-1 to TRBJ1-1; D may be TRBD1 (5 bases). Trimming removed 3 bases from V and 10 bases from J, with 15 bases in between. This CDR3 spans 13 amino acids. Germline CDR1 MNHNS, CDR2 SASEGT. CDR3 amino acids: CASSEQPGRGAFF. CDR3 sequence (DNA): TGTGCCAGCAGTGAGCAGCCCGGAAGGGGAGCTTTCTTT.

The chain recombines TRBV18 with TRBJ2-1; D is unresolved. The CDR3 totals 13 residues. CDR1 is KGHSH and CDR2 is LQKENI in the germline V gene. Trimming stripped 2 bases from V and 10 bases from J, with 12 bases between. Written as DNA, the CDR3 is TGTGCCAGCTCACCAATAAGGGCAGCGGAGCAGTTCTTC. Amino acids: CASSPIRAAEQFF.

This chain connects TRBV7-9 to TRBJ2-3; perhaps TRBD2 as D (5 bases). The CDR3 is 14 amino acids. Germline CDR1 reads SEHNR; CDR2 reads FQNEAQ (reference sequence). Trimming cost V 5 bases and J 6 bases, with 15 bases left between them. This CDR3 is CASSPSRASDTQYF. The CDR3 DNA reads as TGTGCCAGCAGCCCTTCGAGAGCTAGCGATACGCAGTATTTT. The full variable domain, with the rest looked up from reference TRBV7-9 and TRBJ2-3, is DTGVSQNPRHKITKRGQNVTFRCDPISEHNRLYWYRQTLGQGPEFLTYFQNEAQLEKSRLLSDRFSAERPKGSFSTLEIQRTEQGDSAMYLCASSPSRASDTQYFGPGTRLTVL.

The chain is built from TRBV5-1 and TRBJ1-2; tentatively, D is TRBD1 (5 bases). CDR3 length: 14 amino acids. CDR1 and CDR2 (germline): SGHRS, YFSETQ. V lost 1 base to trimming and J lost 8 bases, with 15 bases between them. The DNA of the CDR3 is TGCGCCAGCAGCTTGAACCCAGGGAGCGGCGGCTACACCTTC. Translation: CASSLNPGSGGYTF.

V and J are TRBV5-1 and TRBJ1-2; D is undetermined. Germline CDR1 is SGHRS and CDR2 is YFSETQ. The CDR3 sequence is 14 residues long. V was clipped by 4 bases and J by 4 bases, with 14 bases between them. The CDR3 sequence: CASSRLPGSYGYTF. The CDR3 nucleotides read TGCGCCAGCAGCCGGCTGCCCGGGAGCTATGGCTACACCTTC. Filled out from reference TRBV5-1 and TRBJ1-2, the complete variable domain reads KAGVTQTPRYLIKTRGQQVTLSCSPISGHRSVSWYQQTPGQGLQFLFEYFSETQRNKGNFPGRFSGRQFSNSRSEMNVSTLELGDSALYLCASSRLPGSYGYTFGSGTRLTVV.

The chain has TRBV30 and TRBJ1-2; 10 positions agree with TRBD1. Germline values: CDR1 GTSNPN, CDR2 SVGIG (reference sequence). There are 16 residues in the CDR3. The J segment lost 0 bases and the V segment lost 1 base, leaving 5 bases of the junction unmatched. The CDR3 protein is CAWSGDRGVSNYGYTF. CDR3 sequence (DNA): TGTGCCTGGAGTGGGGACAGGGGCGTTTCTAACTATGGCTACACCTTC.

The J gene is TRBJ2-1, the V gene TRBV30; 7 bases line up with TRBD2. The CDR3 loop spans 14 amino acids. The trim removed 0 bases at V and 13 bases at J, leaving 12 bases unmatched. Per the germline V gene, CDR1 is GTSNPN and CDR2 is SVGIG (reference sequence). Written as DNA, the CDR3 is TGTGCCTGGAGTGTTCCTTCCCTAGCGGAACTCCAGTTCTTC. It translates to CAWSVPSLAELQFF.

A single count supports this clone. The V gene is TRBV11-2, the J gene TRBJ2-7; D is perhaps TRBD1 or TRBD2 (5 bases each). This CDR3 comprises 14 residues. V was cut by 6 bases and J by 1 base, with 13 bases left in between. Germline assignment: CDR1 SGHAT and CDR2 FQNNGV. The CDR3: CASSRGPKSYEQYF. Here the CDR3 DNA reads TGTGCCAGCAGTAGGGGACCTAAGTCCTACGAGCAGTACTTC. The whole variable domain, filled in from reference TRBV11-2 and TRBJ2-7, reads EAGVAQSPRYKIIEKRQSVAFWCNPISGHATLYWYQQILGQGPKLLIQFQNNGVVDDSQLPKDRFSAERLKGVDSTLKIQPAKLEDSAVYLCASSRGPKSYEQYFGPGTRLTVT.

The chain combines TRBV9 with TRBJ2-5; D assignment may be TRBD1 or TRBD2 (5 bases each). The CDR3 has 15 amino acids. Germline assignment: CDR1 SGDLS and CDR2 YYNGEE. Trimming took off 3 bases at V and 1 base at J, with 13 bases between the two ends. The CDR3 sequence is CASSARPGGQETQYF. DNA for the CDR3: TGTGCCAGCAGCGCCCGCCCTGGGGGCCAAGAGACCCAGTACTTC. Full variable domain (remainder filled in from reference TRBV9 and TRBJ2-5): DSGVTQTPKHLITATGQRVTLRCSPRSGDLSVYWYQQSLDQGLQFLIQYYNGEERAKGNILERFSAQQFPDLHSELNLSSLELGDSALYFCASSARPGGQETQYFGPGTRLLVL.

The chain joins TRBV5-1 to TRBJ2-7; TRBD2 agrees at 8 bases. Germline lookup yields CDR1 SGHRS and CDR2 YFSETQ. V lost 7 bases and J lost 5; bases outside the gene matches: 17. The CDR3 loop spans 16 amino acids. The CDR3 sequence: CASARMSGGARNEQYF. The CDR3 DNA is TGCGCCAGCGCCCGAATGTCGGGGGGGGCGAGGAACGAGCAGTACTTC.

CDR3 coding DNA: TGTGCCAGCAGTGACAGGGTATACGAGCAGTACTTC. Encoded protein: CASSDRVYEQYF. V is TRBV6-5 and J is TRBJ2-7, with 7 nucleotides matching TRBD1. The J segment lost 4 bases and the V segment lost 5 bases, leaving 2 bases of the junction unmatched. The CDR3 runs 12 residues. Germline V gene sequence: CDR1 MNHEY, CDR2 SVGAGI.